Reported below is one T cell receptor (beta chain). The antigen remains unidentified. The CDR3 has 14 residues. Trimming pared 6 bases from V and 2 bases from J, leaving 12 bases between. CDR1 and CDR2 (germline): MNHEY, SMNVEV (reference sequence). This sample is drawn from a study of cytomegalovirus exposure and HLA in healthy donors. PCR amplification relied on 60 Vbeta primers (plus 13 Jbeta primers). Assay used: immunoSEQ multiplex PCR; TCRdb lists only in-frame clones, some missing. The record lists around 140,000 clones, of which the ten most abundant hold about 1.5%. General study results and limits: Productive rates of about 90% or about 30% were seen for most TCR beta V segments in an earlier analysis. As a later analysis revealed, most CMV-associated TCR beta chains appeared HLA-restricted.

This sequence joins TRBV27 and TRBJ2-3; the D gene is possibly TRBD1 (6 bases). Sample: PBMCs. This TCR was recovered from a woman aged 40 to 50 in good health and CMV-seropositive. CDR3 coding DNA: TGTGCCAGCAGCCGGTGGACAGACACAGATACGCAGTATTTT. Its protein is CASSRWTDTDTQYF.